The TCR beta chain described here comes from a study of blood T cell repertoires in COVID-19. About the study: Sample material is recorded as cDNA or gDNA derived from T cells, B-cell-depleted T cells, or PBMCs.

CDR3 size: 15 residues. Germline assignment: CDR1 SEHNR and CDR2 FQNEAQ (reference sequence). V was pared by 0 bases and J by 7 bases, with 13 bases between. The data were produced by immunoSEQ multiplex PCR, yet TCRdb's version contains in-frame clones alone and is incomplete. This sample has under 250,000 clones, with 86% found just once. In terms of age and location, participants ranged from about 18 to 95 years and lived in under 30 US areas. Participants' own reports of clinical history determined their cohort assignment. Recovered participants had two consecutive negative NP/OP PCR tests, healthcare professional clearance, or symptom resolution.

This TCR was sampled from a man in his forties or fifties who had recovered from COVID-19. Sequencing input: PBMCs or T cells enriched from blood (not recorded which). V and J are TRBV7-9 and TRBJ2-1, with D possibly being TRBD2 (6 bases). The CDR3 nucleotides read TGTGCCAGCAGCTTAGCCCGGGACTCACTTAATGAGCAGTTCTTC. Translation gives CASSLARDSLNEQFF.